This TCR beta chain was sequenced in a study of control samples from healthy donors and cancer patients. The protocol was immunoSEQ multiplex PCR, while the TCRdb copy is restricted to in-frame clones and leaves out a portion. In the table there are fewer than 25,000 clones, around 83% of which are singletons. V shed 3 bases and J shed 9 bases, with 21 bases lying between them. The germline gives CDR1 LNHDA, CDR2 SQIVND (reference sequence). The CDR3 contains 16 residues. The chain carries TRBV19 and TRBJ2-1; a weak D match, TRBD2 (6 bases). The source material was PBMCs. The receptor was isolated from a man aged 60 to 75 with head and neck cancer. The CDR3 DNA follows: TGTGCCAGTAGTATCTTAGGAGGGCGGATCAAGCGTGAGCAGTTCTTC. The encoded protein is CASSILGGRIKREQFF.